This TCR beta chain stems from a study of T cell responses to AZD1222 COVID-19 vaccine. Looking at the study overall: Pooling was applied to second doses at about 4 or about 12 weeks.

The CDR3 is 15 amino acids. Germline CDR1 reads DFQATT; CDR2 reads SNEGSKA (reference sequence). Trimming left V 3 bases short and J 2 bases short, with 14 bases between. Clones were sequenced by immunoSEQ multiplex PCR, and TCRdb holds only the in-frame ones, with some missing. Here the sample spans 95,000 to 150,000 clones, about nine tenths being singletons. This specimen consisted of peripheral blood, obtained on day 0 of AZD1222 vaccination. The chain uses TRBV20-1 and TRBJ1-5; D is undetermined. This sequence was found in an adult in good health. In DNA form, the CDR3 reads TGCAGTGCTAGTCGCGTGGGATCCGGCAATCAGCCCCAGCATTTT. It translates to CSASRVGSGNQPQHF.